These 20 T cell receptor beta chains share one sample of origin, sequenced in a study of T cells in Graves' hyperthyroidism and ophthalmopathy (dated by TCRdb to between 2019 and 2020). The library was generated by multiplex PCR. Sequencer: Illumina HiSeq 2000. Amplification of TCR beta CDR3 regions was carried out from RNA transcripts. For the first round of RT-PCR on the TCR CDR3, the HTBI primer set was used together with the Qiagen OneStep RT-PCR kit. TCRdb redid the processing of the public reads, applying fastp at Q25 and MiXCR, and retained in-frame beta chains. Every distinct CDR3 protein forms one entry, paired with its most common genes and DNA. This sample lists hundreds of thousands of distinct CDR3 sequences; approximately 14% were detected once. 20% to 25% of the sample goes to the ten largest clones. What was sequenced was blood. The receptor set was obtained from a woman in her 30s with Graves' hyperthyroidism.

This clonotype was observed at least ten times. The chain has TRBV7-2 and TRBJ2-5; 7 nucleotides agree with TRBD2. The CDR3 has 15 amino acids. With V trimmed by 5 bases and J by 4 bases, 10 bases remained unmatched. Germline V gene data show CDR1 as SGHTA and CDR2 as FQGNSA. CDR3 nucleotide sequence: TGTGCCAGCAGCAGGAGGGAGGGGATCCCAGAGACCCAGTACTTC. It yields the protein CASSRREGIPETQYF. Drawing the rest from reference TRBV7-2 and TRBJ2-5, the complete variable domain is GAGVSQSPSNKVTEKGKDVELRCDPISGHTALYWYRQSLGQGLEFLIYFQGNSAPDKSGLPSDRFSAERTGGSVSTLTIQRTQQEDSAVYLCASSRREGIPETQYFGPGTRLLVL.

The sample holds a few counts of this clonotype. The gene calls are TRBV4-3 and TRBJ1-6; TRBD1 might be the D (5 bases). V dropped 1 base and J dropped 7 bases, with 23 bases sitting between them. Per germline, CDR1 LGHNA and CDR2 YSLEER. The CDR3 extends over 19 amino acids. CDR3 protein: CASSQVRTEGRTGNSPLHF. The DNA for the CDR3 is TGCGCCAGCAGCCAAGTCCGGACTGAGGGGAGAACGGGGAATTCACCCCTCCACTTT.

As to this clonotype: Since a much larger clone is just one base distant, this may be a read error. The chain joins TRBV12-3 or TRBV12-4 to TRBJ1-2; D is undetermined. Deletions cut 6 bases from V and 12 bases from J, with 14 bases between. The CDR3 is 11 residues long. CDR3 region: CASRPPAGDTF. The CDR3 DNA sequence: TGTGCCAGCAGACCCCCGGCGGGTGACACCTTC.

At least ten counts were recorded for this clonotype. The rearrangement uses TRBV28 and TRBJ2-2; D not certain. Germline V lookup: CDR1 MDHEN, CDR2 SYDVKM. This CDR3 region has 13 residues. The V end lost 2 bases, the J end lost 5 bases, and 6 bases lay between the germline ends. This CDR3 is CASSLARTGELFF. Here the CDR3 DNA reads TGTGCCAGCAGTTTAGCCCGAACCGGGGAGCTGTTTTTT.

This clonotype appeared a few times. For the CDR3, the DNA is TGTGCCAGCAGCTTTGGGGACATTCAGTACTTC. Protein sequence: CASSFGDIQYF. The chain combines TRBV11-2 with TRBJ2-4; D call uncertain. V was clipped by 3 bases and J by 8 bases, with 5 bases between them. Germline lookup yields CDR1 SGHAT and CDR2 FQNNGV. The length of the CDR3 is 11 residues.

This rearrangement joins TRBV7-8 to TRBJ1-1; D is perhaps TRBD1 (5 bases). The V gene's germline CDR1 is SGHVS and CDR2 FQNEAQ. The germline V and J ends were trimmed by 3 bases and 4 bases, with 15 bases remaining between them. The CDR3 has 15 residues. CDR3 bases: TGTGCCAGCAGCTTCACCGTCGGGGGAGGCACTGAAGCTTTCTTT. Translation: CASSFTVGGGTEAFF.

This clonotype was counted ten times or more. The chain combines TRBV29-1 with TRBJ1-2, with 9 bases aligning to TRBD1. V lost 4 bases, J lost 4 bases, and 7 bases stayed unmatched. This CDR3 contains 14 residues. CDR1 is SQVTM, CDR2 ANQGSEA, per germline. The CDR3 reads CSVVTGGALYGYTF. Here the CDR3 DNA reads TGCAGCGTTGTGACAGGGGGTGCCCTCTATGGCTACACCTTC.

A word on this clonotype: The germline gene is not matched at one end of the junction; a read error may be the cause. The chain carries TRBV30 and TRBJ2-7; 7 positions match TRBD1. There are 14 residues in the CDR3. Per germline, CDR1 GTSNPN and CDR2 SVGIG (reference sequence). The CDR3 protein is CAVGTGTATYGQYF. The CDR3 nucleotides read TGTGCCGTTGGGACCGGGACAGCGACCTACGGGCAGTACTTC.

This clonotype was seen only a few times. DNA of the CDR3: TGTGCCAGCAGTTACTCGGAGGAGGGGAGTGCCAAAAACATTCAGTACTTC. Translated: CASSYSEEGSAKNIQYF. The chain has TRBV6-5 and TRBJ2-4; possibly TRBD2 for D (6 bases). This CDR3 has 17 residues. CDR1 and CDR2 from the germline V gene are MNHEY and SVGAGI. V dropped 0 bases and J dropped 1 base, with 13 bases sitting between them.

This clonotype was counted ten times or more. V and J are TRBV2 and TRBJ1-5, with D possibly TRBD1 on 6 matching bases. The germline gives CDR1 SNHLY, CDR2 FYNNEI. The CDR3 spans 14 residues. V was cut by 3 bases and J by 4 bases, with 10 bases left in between. This CDR3 reads CASSEGDTNQPQHF. CDR3 in DNA: TGTGCCAGCAGTGAGGGGGACACGAATCAGCCCCAGCATTTT.

The sample holds many counts of this clonotype. V is TRBV12-3 or TRBV12-4 and J is TRBJ2-6; no clear D gene. Deletions cut 5 bases from V and 0 bases from J, with 8 bases between. This CDR3 contains 15 residues. CDR3 DNA sequence: TGTGCCAGCAGTCCCTCCTTCTCTGGGGCCAACGTCCTGACTTTC. Encoded protein: CASSPSFSGANVLTF.

This clonotype was observed many times. This chain links TRBV10-3 with TRBJ2-3, with 11 bases lining up with TRBD2. V was pared by 3 bases and J by 1 base, with 3 bases of the junction left unmatched. Germline V gene sequence: CDR1 ENHRY, CDR2 SYGVKD. The CDR3 totals 16 residues. The CDR3 here is CAISEKLAGGTDTQYF. The DNA of the CDR3 is TGTGCCATCAGTGAAAAACTAGCGGGAGGCACAGATACGCAGTATTTT.

This clonotype showed up just a few times. The chain carries TRBV18 and TRBJ2-1; D may be TRBD2 (6 bases). Germline CDR1 and CDR2: KGHSH and LQKENI. V lost 4 bases to trimming and J lost 13 bases, with 14 bases between them. The CDR3 spans 12 residues. CDR3 loop: CASSRRRDVQFF. In nucleotides, the CDR3 is TGTGCCAGCTCACGGCGGAGGGACGTACAGTTCTTC.

This clonotype has ten or more counts. This chain connects TRBV28 to TRBJ2-1; 8 nucleotides match TRBD2. Losses at the gene ends were 7 bases for V and 3 bases for J; bases not matched to a gene: 5. CDR3 size: 14 residues. The germline V gene has CDR1 MDHEN and CDR2 SYDVKM. The CDR3 here is CASKRESGYNEQFF. CDR3 bases: TGTGCCAGCAAGCGGGAGTCGGGCTACAATGAGCAGTTCTTC.

This clonotype was seen at least ten times. The V gene is TRBV5-6, the J gene TRBJ2-5, with 8 bases identical to TRBD2. The junction had 11 bases not matched to a gene; V was cut back by 4 bases and J by 3 bases. The CDR3 length is 16 residues. Germline assignment: CDR1 SGHDT and CDR2 YYEEEE. CDR3 sequence (DNA): TGTGCCAGCAGCCTTAGCGGGGTGGACGGTAAAGAGACCCAGTACTTC. This encodes CASSLSGVDGKETQYF.

The chain recombines TRBV5-5 with TRBJ2-7; D is undetermined. CDR3 length equals 14 residues. V shed 4 bases and J shed 2 bases, with 13 bases lying between them. The germline gives CDR1 SGHKS, CDR2 YYEKEE (reference sequence). The CDR3 loop is CASSLGVSAYEQYF. The CDR3 DNA follows: TGTGCCAGCAGCCTTGGGGTTTCCGCCTACGAGCAGTACTTC.

This clonotype was found many times. The genes are TRBV7-9 and TRBJ2-7; D gene unclear. V was trimmed by 1 base and J by 0 bases, leaving 4 bases between them. The CDR3 runs 13 residues. CDR1 SEHNR and CDR2 FQNEAQ come from the germline V gene (reference sequence). CDR3 protein: CASSLDTSYEQYF. CDR3 in DNA: TGTGCCAGCAGCTTAGACACCTCCTACGAGCAGTACTTC.

There are a few counts of this clonotype. This may be a read error: a much more frequent sequence differs by one nucleotide. The genes are TRBV28 and TRBJ2-1, with D tentatively TRBD1 or TRBD2 (7 bases each). Germline assignment: CDR1 MDHEN and CDR2 SYDVKM. This CDR3 is 11 amino acids long. CDR3 amino acids: CACRGGTEQFF. In DNA form, the CDR3 reads TGTGCCTGCAGGGGGGGTACTGAGCAGTTCTTC.

This clonotype occurred many times. The rearrangement joins TRBV7-3 to TRBJ2-1, with TRBD2 identical over 9 bases. The CDR3 is 16 residues long. CDR1 and CDR2 (germline): SGHTA, FQGTGA. Trimming removed 1 base from V and 1 base from J; junction bases left unmatched: 2. Here the CDR3 reads CASSLRAGGSYNEQFF. The CDR3 DNA reads TGTGCCAGCAGCTTAAGGGCGGGAGGGTCCTACAATGAGCAGTTCTTC. Filled out from reference TRBV7-3 and TRBJ2-1, the complete variable domain reads GAGVSQTPSNKVTEKGKYVELRCDPISGHTALYWYRQSLGQGPEFLIYFQGTGAADDSGLPNDRFFAVRPEGSVSTLKIQRTERGDSAVYLCASSLRAGGSYNEQFFGPGTRLTVL.

Ten or more counts support this clonotype. The chain joins TRBV29-1 to TRBJ1-2; the D gene is possibly TRBD1 (5 bases). The CDR3 totals 13 residues. Germline V CDR1 and CDR2: SQVTM, ANQGSEA. The germline V and J ends were trimmed by 4 bases and 4 bases, with 13 bases remaining between them. CDR3 sequence reads: CSVVPQGGYGYTF. CDR3 nucleotides: TGCAGCGTTGTTCCCCAGGGTGGCTATGGCTACACCTTC.